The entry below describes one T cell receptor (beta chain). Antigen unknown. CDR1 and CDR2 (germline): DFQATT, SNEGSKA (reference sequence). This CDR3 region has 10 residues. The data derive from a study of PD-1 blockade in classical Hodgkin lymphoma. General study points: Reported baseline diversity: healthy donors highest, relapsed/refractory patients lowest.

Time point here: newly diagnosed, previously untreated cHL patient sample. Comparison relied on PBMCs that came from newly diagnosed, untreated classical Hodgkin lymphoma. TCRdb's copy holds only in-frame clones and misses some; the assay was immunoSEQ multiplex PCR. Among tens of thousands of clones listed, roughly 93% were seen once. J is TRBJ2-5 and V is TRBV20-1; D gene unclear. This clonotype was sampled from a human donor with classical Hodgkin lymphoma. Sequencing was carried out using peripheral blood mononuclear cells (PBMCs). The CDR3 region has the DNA TGCAGCTTCGTCCAAGAGACCCAGTACTTC. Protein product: CSFVQETQYF.